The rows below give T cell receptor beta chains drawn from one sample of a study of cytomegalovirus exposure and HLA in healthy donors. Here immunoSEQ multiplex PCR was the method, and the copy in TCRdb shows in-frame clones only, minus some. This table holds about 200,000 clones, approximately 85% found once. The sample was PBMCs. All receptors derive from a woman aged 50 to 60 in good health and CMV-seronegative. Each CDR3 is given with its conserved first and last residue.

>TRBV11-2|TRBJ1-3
CASSSGQGMYLNTIYF
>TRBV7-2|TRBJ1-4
CASSSHGGVGEKLFF
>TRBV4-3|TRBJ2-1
CASSQFDRDRTNEQFF
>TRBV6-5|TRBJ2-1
CASSSGLAGYNEQFF
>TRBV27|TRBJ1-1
CASSLWSGRPTEAFF
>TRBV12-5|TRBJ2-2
CASGAGTTNTGELFF
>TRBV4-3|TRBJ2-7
CASSQAGTSGYEQYF
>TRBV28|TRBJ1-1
CASSAPGGTEAFF
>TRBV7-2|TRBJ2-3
CASSFVDSGTDTQYF
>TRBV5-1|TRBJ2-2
CASSGQGRHTGELFF
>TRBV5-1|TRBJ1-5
CASSQTGYNQPQHF
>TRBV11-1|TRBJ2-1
CASSLSMAGPENEQFF
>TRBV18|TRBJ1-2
CASSPPVDRRGGYTF
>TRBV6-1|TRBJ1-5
CASSIRGAQQPQHF
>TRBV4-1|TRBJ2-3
CASSNRVPYTDTQYF
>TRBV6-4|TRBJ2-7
CASERWGRPYEQYF
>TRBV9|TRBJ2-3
CASSVQGGTDTQYF
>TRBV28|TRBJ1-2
CASSLGGGYGYTF
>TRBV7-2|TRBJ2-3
CASSYTTGLKADTQYF
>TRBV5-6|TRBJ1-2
CASSLRRKNYGYTF
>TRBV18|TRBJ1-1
CASSPSSTNTEAFF
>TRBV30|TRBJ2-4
CAWSILAGLKNIQYF
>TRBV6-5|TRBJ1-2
CASSYSTGNYGYTF
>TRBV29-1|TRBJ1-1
CSAQLRESDTEAFF
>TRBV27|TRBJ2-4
CASSNHRGMSKNIQYF
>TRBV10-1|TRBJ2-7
CASSYTGGYEQYF
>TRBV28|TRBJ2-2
CASSLVAGDTGELFF
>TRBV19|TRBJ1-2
CASSVQGPPYGYTF
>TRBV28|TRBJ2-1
CASSLSVGTSRRGVYNEQFF
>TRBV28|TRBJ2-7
CASSLLSSPYEQYF
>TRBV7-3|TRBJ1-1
CASSPRRENEAFF
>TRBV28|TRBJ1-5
CASGARDRLGQPQHF
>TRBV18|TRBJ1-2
CASSPGENYGYTF
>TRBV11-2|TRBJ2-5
CASSLVPGGETQYF
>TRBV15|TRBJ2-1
CATSRDYGASGSYNEQFF